This T cell receptor beta chain originates from a study of blood T cell repertoires in COVID-19. Across the study: Samples of COVID-19 (acute and convalescent) were obtained from the United States, Italy and Spain.

As originally analysed: Amplification of reference gene primers was used by the study to estimate nucleated cell counts. Assay: immunoSEQ multiplex PCR; the TCRdb copy retains only in-frame clones and omits some. From that table come the V and J calls and clone size; the DNA was used to work out D and trimming. The sample shows roughly 150,000 clones, more than 75% of them seen only once. There are 14 residues in the CDR3. CDR1 and CDR2 from the germline V gene are SGHRS and YFSETQ. With 5 bases removed from V and 7 bases from J, the gap between germline ends came to 16 bases. Sample: peripheral blood. This chain connects TRBV5-1 to TRBJ2-4, with D unresolved. This clonotype was obtained from a woman of 80 years or more with acute or convalescent COVID-19. The CDR3: CASSLPGAMNIQYF. CDR3 coding DNA: TGCGCCAGCAGTTTGCCGGGTGCGATGAACATTCAGTACTTC.